The 18 T cell receptor beta chains reported below all come from one sample, sequenced in a study of blood T cell repertoires in COVID-19. The method was immunoSEQ multiplex PCR; TCRdb's version includes in-frame clones alone and lacks a portion of them. This table holds 110,000 or so clones, roughly four fifths found once. The sequenced sample consisted of peripheral blood. The source of these receptors is a man aged 45-60 years with acute or convalescent COVID-19.

CDR3 protein: CASSEGRTFEAFF. The CDR3 bases are TGTGCCAGCAGTGAAGGAAGGACATTTGAAGCTTTCTTT. V usage is TRBV6-1 and J usage is TRBJ1-1; D is possibly TRBD1 (5 bases). Per germline, CDR1 MNHNS and CDR2 SASEGT. This CDR3 is built from 13 residues. V lost 1 base, J lost 7 bases, and 10 bases lay in between.

The chain couples TRBV11-2 to TRBJ2-1; 11 nucleotides line up with TRBD2. This CDR3 is built from 16 residues. The junction had 7 bases not matched to a gene; V was cut back by 5 bases and J by 4 bases. Germline CDR1 is SGHAT and CDR2 is FQNNGV. The CDR3 coding sequence is TGTGCCAGCAGCGCCACCGGGACTAGCGGTTACAATGAGCAGTTCTTC. It encodes CASSATGTSGYNEQFF.

This clone was counted only a few times. The chain joins TRBV28 to TRBJ1-2, with no clear D. Deletions cut 5 bases from V and 2 bases from J, with 15 bases between. The CDR3 covers 15 residues. Germline V lookup: CDR1 MDHEN, CDR2 SYDVKM. CDR3 loop: CASSGPGHGNYGYTF. The CDR3 DNA follows: TGTGCCAGCAGTGGCCCTGGGCATGGCAACTATGGCTACACCTTC.

CDR3 DNA sequence: TGTGCCAGCAGCTTCGAGAGATCGGGTCAGCCCCAGCATTTT. It codes for CASSFERSGQPQHF. V and J are TRBV5-6 and TRBJ1-5; D not resolved. The V end lost 2 bases, the J end lost 6 bases, and 12 bases lay between the germline ends. There are 14 residues in the CDR3. CDR1 SGHDT and CDR2 YYEEEE come from the germline V gene.

This clone came up once. V and J are TRBV5-1 and TRBJ2-5, with TRBD2 matching over 15 bases. Trimming took 4 bases from V and 4 from J; bases not matched to a gene: 11. The CDR3 covers 18 residues. Germline V gives CDR1 SGHRS, CDR2 YFSETQ. CDR3 bases: TGCGCCAGCAGCAAAGGACTAGCGGGAGGGGGCTATCTAGAGACCCAGTACTTC. It encodes CASSKGLAGGGYLETQYF.

This chain uses TRBV7-6 with TRBJ1-4, with TRBD1 matching 10 bases. CDR1 is SGHVS, CDR2 FNYEAQ, per germline. V shed 5 bases and J 6 bases; nucleotides not matched to a gene: 3. The CDR3 runs to 14 residues. This CDR3 reads CASSLGQGDEKLFF. The CDR3 nucleotides read TGTGCCAGCAGCCTCGGACAGGGGGATGAAAAACTGTTTTTT.

This clone has only one observation. The J gene is TRBJ1-5, the V gene TRBV7-8; unclear D gene. Trimming shortened V by 2 bases and J by 1 base, and 9 bases separated the two germline ends. CDR1 and CDR2 (germline): SGHVS, FQNEAQ. This CDR3 spans 15 amino acids. In DNA form, the CDR3 reads TGTGCCAGCAGCTTATGGACGGGGAGCAATCAGCCCCAGCATTTT. Its translation: CASSLWTGSNQPQHF.

The chain joins TRBV7-3 to TRBJ1-6, with D possibly TRBD1 on 5 matching bases. CDR3 length: 15 residues. The germline V and J ends were trimmed by 5 bases and 8 bases, with 16 bases remaining between them. Germline V gene sequence: CDR1 SGHTA, CDR2 FQGTGA. The CDR3 here is CASSQFTGGDSPLHF. The CDR3 DNA reads TGTGCCAGCAGCCAATTTACCGGGGGGGATTCACCCCTCCACTTT.

This sequence joins TRBV4-2 and TRBJ1-2; D unresolved. Trimming removed 0 bases at V and 0 bases at J, with 8 bases between. The CDR3 is made up of 15 amino acids. Germline assignment: CDR1 LGHNA and CDR2 YNFKEQ. The CDR3 region is CASSQEFGSNYGYTF. The CDR3 DNA sequence: TGTGCCAGCAGCCAAGAATTCGGTTCTAACTATGGCTACACCTTC.

CDR3 in amino acids: CASSRTGESYEQYF. CDR3 coding DNA: TGTGCCAGCAGTCGGACAGGCGAATCCTACGAGCAGTACTTC. The rearrangement uses TRBV6-5 and TRBJ2-7; 7 bases match TRBD1. V was clipped by 5 bases and J by 1 base; unmatched bases: 5. Germline CDR1 and CDR2: MNHEY and SVGAGI. The CDR3 spans 14 residues.

This chain uses TRBV5-1 with TRBJ2-1; 12 nucleotides match TRBD1. The CDR3 has 15 amino acids. Trimming took 3 bases from V and 5 from J; bases not matched to a gene: 3. Germline V gene data show CDR1 as SGHRS and CDR2 as YFSETQ. The DNA for the CDR3 is TGCGCCAGCAGCTCGGGACAGGGGGCCCACAATGAGCAGTTCTTC. This sequence encodes CASSSGQGAHNEQFF.

The genes are TRBV21-1 and TRBJ2-7; the table's TRBD2 call for D was not verified on the DNA. TRBV21-1 is classified as a pseudogene. The CDR3 contains 14 residues. The CDR3 DNA follows: TGTGCCAGCAGCAAATTGGCGGGGGGCCACGAGCAGTACTTC. Protein: CASSKLAGGHEQYF.

This clone was seen only a few times. The gene calls are TRBV28 and TRBJ1-1, with a weak D call TRBD1 (5 bases). Trimming removed 3 bases at V and 1 base at J, with 15 bases between. The CDR3 sequence is 16 residues long. Germline assignment: CDR1 MDHEN and CDR2 SYDVKM. CDR3 loop: CASSFDQGWANTEAFF. CDR3 sequence (DNA): TGTGCCAGCAGTTTCGATCAGGGTTGGGCGAACACTGAAGCTTTCTTT.

V and J are TRBV5-1 and TRBJ2-1; D might be TRBD2 (5 bases). Trimming removed 2 bases at V and 4 bases at J, with 16 bases between. Germline V gives CDR1 SGHRS, CDR2 YFSETQ. The CDR3 has 16 amino acids. CDR3 sequence (DNA): TGCGCCAGCAGCTTCACCAGCGGCCGTAATTACAATGAGCAGTTCTTC. It encodes CASSFTSGRNYNEQFF.

V usage is TRBV28 and J usage is TRBJ2-3, with 8 nucleotides matching TRBD1. CDR1 and CDR2 from the germline V gene are MDHEN and SYDVKM. The V and J ends lost 5 bases and 4 bases, in that order; junction bases with no gene match: 5. CDR3 length equals 14 residues. The CDR3 loop is CASSVTGAPDTQYF. DNA of the CDR3: TGTGCCAGCAGTGTGACAGGGGCACCAGATACGCAGTATTTT. The whole variable domain, remainder taken from reference TRBV28 and TRBJ2-3, is DVKVTQSSRYLVKRTGEKVFLECVQDMDHENMFWYRQDPGLGLRLIYFSYDVKMKEKGDIPEGYSVSREKKERFSLILESASTNQTSMYLCASSVTGAPDTQYFGPGTRLTVL.

CDR3 protein: CAWSGGFDSPLHF. The CDR3 coding sequence is TGTGCCTGGAGTGGAGGGTTCGATTCACCCCTCCACTTT. This chain links TRBV30 with TRBJ1-6; D call uncertain. V was shortened by 1 base and J by 8 bases, with 9 bases between the two germline ends. The CDR3 totals 13 residues. CDR1 is GTSNPN, CDR2 SVGIG, per germline (reference sequence).

Details on this clone: Other DNA sequences from this sample encode an identical CDR3 as well. V usage is TRBV3-1 (or the pseudogene TRBV3-2) and J usage is TRBJ2-1; perhaps TRBD2 as D (5 bases). This CDR3 is built from 11 residues. Looked up from germline, CDR1 is LGHDT and CDR2 is YNNKEL (reference sequence). V gave up 6 bases and J gave up 9 bases, with 9 bases separating them. CDR3 in amino acids: CASSRGREQFF. The CDR3 bases are TGTGCCAGCAGTCGCGGGCGTGAGCAGTTCTTC.

This clone occurred once. The V call is TRBV5-1, the J call TRBJ1-1, with 9 bases identical to TRBD1. CDR1 is SGHRS and CDR2 is YFSETQ in the germline V gene. Unmatched junction bases numbered 10, after V lost 3 bases and J lost 7 bases. The CDR3 sequence is 15 residues long. In DNA, the CDR3 is TGCGCCAGCAGCTCCGTTACCGGACAGGGGAATGAAGCTTTCTTT. Residues: CASSSVTGQGNEAFF. The entire variable domain, with the rest obtained from reference TRBV5-1 and TRBJ1-1, is as follows: KAGVTQTPRYLIKTRGQQVTLSCSPISGHRSVSWYQQTPGQGLQFLFEYFSETQRNKGNFPGRFSGRQFSNSRSEMNVSTLELGDSALYLCASSSVTGQGNEAFFGQGTRLTVV.